This entry lists 30 T cell receptor beta chains sequenced from one sample in a study of blood T cell repertoires in COVID-19. TCRdb keeps only in-frame clones here, not all; method: immunoSEQ multiplex PCR. The sample contains 200,000 to 300,000 clones, approximately 91% of which appear only once. Input material: peripheral blood. These TCRs come from a man between 25 and 39 years old with COVID-19, enrolled during active disease.

V is TRBV5-4 and J is TRBJ2-1, with a possible D match to TRBD2 (6 bases). CDR1 and CDR2 (germline): SGHNT, YYREEE (reference sequence). The CDR3 contains 14 residues. Deletions cut 2 bases from V and 5 bases from J, with 11 bases between. The CDR3 here is CASSLDGGNNEQFF. The CDR3 DNA follows: TGTGCCAGCAGCTTAGACGGGGGAAACAATGAGCAGTTCTTC.

This chain links TRBV27 with TRBJ2-1, with a tentative D call TRBD1 (5 bases). The V gene lost 1 base and the J gene lost 11 bases, with 9 bases spanning the gap. The CDR3 has 12 amino acids. The germline CDR1 and CDR2 sequences are MNHEY and SMNVEV (reference sequence). The CDR3 region has the DNA TGTGCCAGCAGTTTATTAGGGGATCAGCAGTTCTTC. Its protein product is CASSLLGDQQFF.

The CDR3, as DNA: TGCGCCAGCAGCCTCGGCCGGGACACTGAAGCTTTCTTT. This sequence encodes CASSLGRDTEAFF. V and J are TRBV5-1 and TRBJ1-1; D is unclear. The CDR3 totals 13 residues. V was trimmed by 4 bases and J by 3 bases, leaving 10 bases between them. CDR1 and CDR2 from the germline V gene are SGHRS and YFSETQ.

The chain joins TRBV11-2 to TRBJ1-4; possible D gene TRBD1, 5 bases. V was shortened by 5 bases and J by 8 bases, with 12 bases between the two germline ends. Germline V gene data show CDR1 as SGHAT and CDR2 as FQNNGV. The length of the CDR3 is 13 residues. CDR3 bases: TGTGCCAGCAGCCACCGACAGTCCGAAAAACTGTTTTTT. Protein sequence: CASSHRQSEKLFF.

The sample holds one count of this clone. The gene calls are TRBV5-6 and TRBJ1-2, with TRBD1 matching over 7 bases. V shed 1 base and J 8 bases; nucleotides not matched to a gene: 8. The V gene's germline CDR1 is SGHDT and CDR2 YYEEEE. The CDR3 is made up of 14 amino acids. The chain's CDR3 is CASSLTGALEGYTF. The CDR3 region has the DNA TGTGCCAGCAGCTTGACAGGGGCGCTAGAGGGCTACACCTTC.

The chain joins TRBV12-5 to TRBJ1-2; TRBD1 aligns across 7 bases. Looked up from germline, CDR1 is LGHNT and CDR2 is FRNRAP. V lost 1 base, J lost 6 bases, and 11 bases stayed unmatched. The CDR3 has 16 amino acids. The CDR3 DNA follows: TGTGCTAGTGGTTTGGGAGGGACAGCGATAGAGGATGGCTACACCTTC. It is translated as CASGLGGTAIEDGYTF.

This sequence joins TRBV3-1 (or the pseudogene TRBV3-2) and TRBJ1-2; 11 bases fit TRBD1. Per germline, CDR1 LGHDT and CDR2 YNNKEL (reference sequence). With 2 bases clipped from V and 7 bases from J, the junction kept 6 bases outside the gene matches. This CDR3 comprises 15 residues. The CDR3 DNA reads as TGTGCCAGCAGCCAACTGGACAGGGGGCAATCTGGCTACACCTTC. Translating it yields CASSQLDRGQSGYTF.

The chain is built from TRBV9 and TRBJ2-7; perhaps TRBD1 as D (5 bases). V was clipped by 0 bases and J by 6 bases, with 16 bases between them. The germline CDR1 and CDR2 sequences are SGDLS and YYNGEE. CDR3 size: 15 residues. The CDR3 spells CASSVGPGPPFEQYF. CDR3 sequence (DNA): TGTGCCAGCAGCGTAGGACCAGGGCCCCCTTTCGAGCAGTACTTC.

The chain links TRBV5-6 to TRBJ2-1, with TRBD2 as a possible D gene (6 bases). Germline assignment: CDR1 SGHDT and CDR2 YYEEEE. The ends were cut back, 1 base at V and 4 bases at J, with 12 bases in the middle. CDR3 length: 15 residues. The CDR3 DNA reads TGTGCCAGCAGCTTGAGATTAGCGGTTTACAATGAGCAGTTCTTC. Protein: CASSLRLAVYNEQFF.

A single count supports this clone. The J gene is TRBJ2-5, the V gene TRBV4-2, with D unclear. Germline V gene sequence: CDR1 LGHNA, CDR2 YNFKEQ. The CDR3 is 14 residues long. V was pared by 0 bases and J by 5 bases, with 10 bases between. DNA for the CDR3: TGTGCCAGCAGCCAAGAGGTTAGCTCGGAGACCCAGTACTTC. Translated, it gives CASSQEVSSETQYF.

V is TRBV11-2 and J is TRBJ2-2, with TRBD2 as a possible D gene (7 bases). Trimming shortened V by 5 bases and J by 7 bases, and 14 bases separated the two germline ends. Germline V gene lookup returns CDR1 SGHAT and CDR2 FQNNGV. The CDR3 spans 14 residues. Written as DNA, the CDR3 is TGTGCCAGCAGCCAACGAGGGGGGGTCGGGGAGCTGTTTTTT. This translates into CASSQRGGVGELFF.

This chain connects TRBV19 to TRBJ1-6; 9 nucleotides match TRBD1. The CDR3 totals 15 residues. Germline CDR1 is LNHDA and CDR2 is SQIVND (reference sequence). V gave up 7 bases and J gave up 9 bases; unmatched junction bases: 10. CDR3 nucleotide sequence: TGTGCCAGTAACGAAGGGGACAGGGTGCTTTCACCCCTCCACTTT. Translated, it gives CASNEGDRVLSPLHF.

This sequence joins TRBV7-9 and TRBJ1-5, with a possible D match to TRBD1 (5 bases). The CDR3 consists of 14 residues. Trimming pared 4 bases from V and 6 bases from J, leaving 13 bases between. The germline V gene encodes CDR1 SEHNR and CDR2 FQNEAQ (reference sequence). The CDR3 spells CASSSNQGSQPQHF. CDR3 in DNA: TGTGCCAGCAGCTCAAATCAGGGTAGTCAGCCCCAGCATTTT. Full variable domain (remainder filled in from reference TRBV7-9 and TRBJ1-5): DTGVSQNPRHKITKRGQNVTFRCDPISEHNRLYWYRQTLGQGPEFLTYFQNEAQLEKSRLLSDRFSAERPKGSFSTLEIQRTEQGDSAMYLCASSSNQGSQPQHFGDGTRLSIL.

The rearrangement joins TRBV28 to TRBJ2-7; 7 bases are shared with TRBD1. CDR1 and CDR2 (germline): MDHEN, SYDVKM. This CDR3 has 14 amino acids. V lost 5 bases, J lost 5 bases, and 9 bases stayed unmatched. The CDR3 nucleotides are TGTGCCAGCAGTCTACCTCAGGGGGTACACGAGCAGTACTTC. It is translated as CASSLPQGVHEQYF.

This chain uses TRBV21-1 with TRBJ1-2; the D call in the table, TRBD1, was not verified against the DNA. TRBV21-1 counts as a pseudogene. This CDR3 has 14 amino acids. CDR3 region: CASSKARGLHGYTF. CDR3 coding DNA: TGTGCCAGCAGCAAAGCGAGGGGGCTGCATGGCTACACCTTC.

The V gene is TRBV10-3, the J gene TRBJ1-2; 7 bases map to TRBD1. Losses at the gene ends were 10 bases for V and 0 bases for J; bases not matched to a gene: 5. Germline-derived CDR1 and CDR2 are ENHRY and SYGVKD. There are 13 residues in the CDR3. In nucleotides, the CDR3 is TGTGCCACTACAGGGGTAGCTAACTATGGCTACACCTTC. Translation: CATTGVANYGYTF.

This chain links TRBV27 with TRBJ1-1; D perhaps matches TRBD1 (6 bases). The CDR3 extends over 13 amino acids. V lost 2 bases, J lost 5 bases, and 9 bases lay in between. Germline CDR1 reads MNHEY; CDR2 reads SMNVEV (reference sequence). The CDR3 DNA is TGTGCCAGCAGTTTAAAGGGGGGGACTGAAGCTTTCTTT. Encoded protein: CASSLKGGTEAFF.

This clone was counted between two and nine times. The gene calls are TRBV5-6 and TRBJ1-4; possible D gene TRBD1, 5 bases. The germline CDR1 and CDR2 sequences are SGHDT and YYEEEE. V lost 3 bases and J 3 bases, leaving 12 bases between the germline ends. The CDR3 totals 15 residues. CDR3 bases: TGTGCCAGCAGCTGGATGGGGGGACCTAATGAAAAACTGTTTTTT. It specifies CASSWMGGPNEKLFF.

The chain employs TRBV6-6 and TRBJ1-2; D possibly corresponds to TRBD1 (5 bases). V was trimmed by 7 bases and J by 6 bases, leaving 15 bases between them. Germline V CDR1 and CDR2: MNHNY, SVGAGI (reference sequence). The CDR3 runs to 13 residues. The CDR3 reads CASTLGGLDGYTF. CDR3 coding DNA: TGTGCCAGCACCCTGGGGGGTCTTGATGGCTACACCTTC.

The chain uses TRBV7-9 and TRBJ2-3; 7 bases agree with TRBD2. CDR1 and CDR2 from the germline V gene are SEHNR and FQNEAQ (reference sequence). V gave up 4 bases and J gave up 2 bases; unmatched junction bases: 3. This CDR3 is 14 amino acids long. CDR3 protein: CASSWGGVTDTQYF. CDR3 in DNA: TGTGCCAGCAGCTGGGGGGGAGTCACAGATACGCAGTATTTT.

V is TRBV5-1 and J is TRBJ2-3; D possibly corresponds to TRBD2 (7 bases). Germline V gene lookup returns CDR1 SGHRS and CDR2 YFSETQ. V was cut by 0 bases and J by 4 bases, with 21 bases left in between. The CDR3 is made up of 18 amino acids. In nucleotides, the CDR3 is TGCGCCAGCAGCTTGGACGCGGGGGCCCTCACCCTTCCAGATACGCAGTATTTT. Translation: CASSLDAGALTLPDTQYF.

The chain joins TRBV10-3 to TRBJ1-1, with 8 nucleotides matching TRBD1. Germline assignment: CDR1 ENHRY and CDR2 SYGVKD. The junction had 5 bases not matched to a gene; V was cut back by 7 bases and J by 1 base. The CDR3 covers 14 residues. The DNA for the CDR3 is TGTGCCATCATGTCAGGGGGCCAGAACACTGAAGCTTTCTTT. It codes for CAIMSGGQNTEAFF.

The CDR3 coding sequence is TGCGCCAGCAGCTTGGCCACGGGGGGGCACGAGCAGTACTTC. As protein: CASSLATGGHEQYF. V is TRBV5-1 and J is TRBJ2-7; 8 bases are shared with TRBD2. This CDR3 contains 14 residues. The V and J ends lost 0 bases and 5 bases, in that order; junction bases with no gene match: 4. Germline lookup yields CDR1 SGHRS and CDR2 YFSETQ.

The genes are TRBV11-2 and TRBJ2-7; a weak D match, TRBD2 (5 bases). CDR1 and CDR2 from the germline V gene are SGHAT and FQNNGV. V was trimmed by 3 bases and J by 7 bases, leaving 13 bases between them. This CDR3 is 13 amino acids long. The CDR3 protein is CASSFGVAREQYF. CDR3 nucleotide sequence: TGTGCCAGCAGCTTCGGGGTGGCCAGGGAGCAGTACTTC. Filled out from reference TRBV11-2 and TRBJ2-7, the complete variable domain reads EAGVAQSPRYKIIEKRQSVAFWCNPISGHATLYWYQQILGQGPKLLIQFQNNGVVDDSQLPKDRFSAERLKGVDSTLKIQPAKLEDSAVYLCASSFGVAREQYFGPGTRLTVT.

The chain employs TRBV3-1 (or the pseudogene TRBV3-2) and TRBJ1-1; 7 bases fit TRBD1. V shed 5 bases and J 4 bases; nucleotides not matched to a gene: 7. This CDR3 has 14 amino acids. Germline V CDR1 and CDR2: LGHDT, YNNKEL (reference sequence). The CDR3 sequence: CASSLQGQGTEAFF. CDR3 nucleotides: TGTGCCAGCAGCTTACAGGGGCAGGGCACTGAAGCTTTCTTT.

The chain has TRBV4-1 and TRBJ2-5, with TRBD2 matching 8 bases. Looked up from germline, CDR1 is MGHRA and CDR2 is YSYEKL. This CDR3 is built from 15 residues. The ends lost 0 bases at V and 1 base at J; junction bases unmatched: 1. The CDR3 DNA is TGCGCCAGCAGCCAAGATGGGACTAGCCAAGAGACCCAGTACTTC. Translation: CASSQDGTSQETQYF.

This clone was picked up a small number of times. V is TRBV5-5 and J is TRBJ2-7; D not certain. The CDR3 consists of 14 residues. V was cut by 1 base and J by 1 base, with 9 bases left in between. In germline, CDR1 is SGHKS, CDR2 YYEKEE (reference sequence). CDR3 sequence reads: CASSLITESYEQYF. CDR3 coding DNA: TGTGCCAGCAGCTTGATCACAGAGTCCTACGAGCAGTACTTC.

V gene TRBV7-2 combines with J gene TRBJ2-2; TRBD1 aligns across 10 bases. With 5 bases clipped from V and 3 bases from J, the junction kept 9 bases outside the gene matches. This CDR3 has 17 residues. CDR1 is SGHTA and CDR2 is FQGNSA in the germline V gene. CDR3 region: CASSLPRDRGHTGELFF. The DNA of the CDR3 is TGTGCCAGCAGCCTCCCCCGGGACAGGGGACACACCGGGGAGCTGTTTTTT. Together with reference TRBV7-2 and TRBJ2-2, the CDR3 gives the full variable domain: GAGVSQSPSNKVTEKGKDVELRCDPISGHTALYWYRQSLGQGLEFLIYFQGNSAPDKSGLPSDRFSAERTGGSVSTLTIQRTQQEDSAVYLCASSLPRDRGHTGELFFGEGSRLTVL.

This chain connects TRBV18 to TRBJ1-1; D is perhaps TRBD1 (5 bases). Per germline, CDR1 KGHSH and CDR2 LQKENI. V lost 5 bases to trimming and J lost 0 bases, with 10 bases between them. The CDR3 has 14 amino acids. The DNA of the CDR3 is TGTGCCAGCTCAACGACAGAGATGAACACTGAAGCTTTCTTT. The encoded protein is CASSTTEMNTEAFF.

The chain links TRBV29-1 to TRBJ1-1; D perhaps matches TRBD1 (5 bases). The ends were cut back, 6 bases at V and 1 base at J, with 9 bases in the middle. CDR3 length equals 12 residues. In germline, CDR1 is SQVTM, CDR2 ANQGSEA. CDR3 bases: TGCAGCGTGTCCACAGGGAACACTGAAGCTTTCTTT. This encodes CSVSTGNTEAFF.